These 7 T cell receptor beta chains originate from one sample sequenced in a study of OX40 agonist ivuxolimab in advanced cancers. Profiling relied on immunoSEQ multiplex PCR, and the TCRdb table lists in-frame clones only, not all of them. The sample holds under 85,000 clones, around 86% seen once. Here the sequenced sample was CD4+ or CD8+ T cells sorted from blood, taken in a trial of the OX40 agonist ivuxolimab. These receptors originate from an adult with an advanced solid tumor such as melanoma, head and neck, liver or kidney cancer.

The chain has TRBV5-6 and TRBJ1-1; D is uncertain. Looked up from germline, CDR1 is SGHDT and CDR2 is YYEEEE. Trimming cost V 0 bases and J 6 bases, with 9 bases left between them. CDR3 length equals 13 residues. This chain's CDR3 is CASSLGLPAEAFF. Here the CDR3 DNA reads TGTGCCAGCAGCTTGGGGTTGCCAGCTGAAGCTTTCTTT. Drawing the rest from reference TRBV5-6 and TRBJ1-1, the complete variable domain is DAGVTQSPTHLIKTRGQQVTLRCSPKSGHDTVSWYQQALGQGPQFIFQYYEEEERQRGNFPDRFSGHQFPNYSSELNVNALLLGDSALYLCASSLGLPAEAFFGQGTRLTVV.

The chain uses TRBV19 and TRBJ2-7; 9 bases are shared with TRBD2. The V and J ends lost 4 bases and 4 bases, in that order; junction bases with no gene match: 8. The germline V gene has CDR1 LNHDA and CDR2 SQIVND (reference sequence). This CDR3 comprises 15 residues. CDR3 nucleotide sequence: TGTGCCAGTAGTAGTTTGGCTAGCGGGGATTACGAGCAGTACTTC. This translates into CASSSLASGDYEQYF.

In its sample, this clone was seen a few times. J is TRBJ1-4 and V is TRBV4-2; D is possibly TRBD1 (5 bases). CDR3 size: 16 residues. V was pared by 8 bases and J by 7 bases, with 23 bases between. Germline V gene data show CDR1 as LGHNA and CDR2 as YNFKEQ. The CDR3 nucleotides are TGTGCCAGCGGGCAAGGGGAGGGGACGAGTGGTGAAAAACTGTTTTTT. Translation gives CASGQGEGTSGEKLFF.

The chain recombines TRBV28 with TRBJ1-5; D uncertain. The CDR3 is made up of 15 amino acids. The ends were cut back, 7 bases at V and 4 bases at J, with 17 bases in the middle. Germline CDR1 is MDHEN and CDR2 is SYDVKM. The CDR3 sequence: CASNPPGRPNQPQHF. CDR3 coding DNA: TGTGCCAGCAATCCGCCGGGCCGGCCGAATCAGCCCCAGCATTTT.

The gene calls are TRBV5-6 and TRBJ2-7; D remains ambiguous. Germline assignment: CDR1 SGHDT and CDR2 YYEEEE. This CDR3 spans 14 amino acids. Trimming stripped 0 bases from V and 3 bases from J, with 10 bases between. The CDR3 protein is CASSLVRWNYEQYF. Written as DNA, the CDR3 is TGTGCCAGCAGCTTGGTTCGCTGGAACTACGAGCAGTACTTC.

This chain connects TRBV18 to TRBJ2-1; 10 bases are a match to TRBD2. Germline V gene sequence: CDR1 KGHSH, CDR2 LQKENI. Germline trimming cut 3 bases from V and 6 bases from J; bases unmatched to any gene: 5. The CDR3 covers 15 residues. DNA of the CDR3: TGTGCCAGCTCACCCCTAGCGGGGGATACCAATGAGCAGTTCTTC. As protein: CASSPLAGDTNEQFF.

V gene TRBV27 combines with J gene TRBJ1-3; 8 bases match TRBD1. From germline, CDR1 is MNHEY and CDR2 SMNVEV (reference sequence). The CDR3 spans 15 residues. V lost 2 bases to trimming and J lost 2 bases; unmatched junction nucleotides: 2. CDR3 amino acids: CASSLTGGTGNTIYF. CDR3 bases: TGTGCCAGCAGTTTAACAGGGGGAACTGGAAACACCATATATTTT.